This T cell receptor beta chain was profiled in a study of blood T cell repertoires in COVID-19. Across the whole study: T cells, B-cell-depleted T cells, or PBMCs provided the cDNA or gDNA that served as material.

As originally analysed: From reference gene primer amplification, estimates of nucleated cell counts were derived. Profiling relied on immunoSEQ multiplex PCR, and the TCRdb table lists in-frame clones only, not all of them. Clone size and the V and J calls come from that table; the DNA yielded D and trimming. Here the sample spans 250,000 to 300,000 clones, approximately 80% being singletons. CDR3 length: 15 amino acids. Germline V gives CDR1 MGHRA, CDR2 YSYEKL. V was clipped by 1 base and J by 5 bases; unmatched bases: 6. Input material: peripheral blood. The chain joins TRBV4-1 to TRBJ2-5; 8 nucleotides line up with TRBD1. The source of this sequence is a woman aged 55-70 years with active or convalescent COVID-19. CDR3 in amino acids: CASSQAGGAGETQYF. The CDR3 nucleotides read TGCGCCAGCAGCCAAGCAGGGGGCGCCGGGGAGACCCAGTACTTC.